A selection of T cell receptor beta chains follows, all from one sample in a study of a mutant IDH1 vaccine in newly diagnosed glioma. Generated by immunoSEQ multiplex PCR, the TCRdb table keeps only in-frame clones and is missing some. The sample has about 66,000 clones, 65% to 85% seen once. Their antigen targets remain unknown. Sequenced material: PBMCs, taken from a glioma patient whose treatment included an IDH1 peptide vaccine. All receptors come from a woman aged 45-65 years with glioma. The conserved cysteine and the conserved F or W are not part of the CDR3 here.

TRBV5-1 ASGQGQGGYTEAF
TRBV10-2 ASSLSTGLSGNQPQH
TRBV5-1 ASSRQPLQETQY
TRBV5-5 ASSSQFHEQY
TRBV5-1 ASMEGRGSGNTIY
TRBV11-2 ASSRTGTHSGNTIY
TRBV5-1 ASSLGRSNLGNTIY
TRBV5-8 ASSPRGMSSYEQY
TRBV4-1 ASSQQSTGHEQY
TRBV15 ATSGEDRGRTNTGELF
TRBV28 ASTVGGGDGGYT
TRBV30 AWSPQGNGYT
TRBV9 ASSVSGGQGIDTQY
TRBV7-9 ASSLGTRGDYGYT
TRBV13 ASSYGTSGGELDTQY
TRBV19 ASSPDRANTEAF
TRBV11-1 ASSLGAYNSPLH
TRBV4-2 ASSQADGTNEKLF
TRBV7-2 ASRSGLMLTGELF
TRBV6-6 ASTTNRARETQY
TRBV7-2 ASSLVSSYNEQF
TRBV6-1 ASTGTVYNEQF
TRBV19 ASSSSGVYGYT
TRBV7-9 ASSSSGTESPLH
TRBV19 GKSGRGYTEAF
TRBV5-1 ASNRAGAYEQY
TRBV13 ASSFSKRGADIDEQF
TRBV19 ASSIAVPPGYT
TRBV6-1 ASRATPATQY
TRBV19 ASSTSGAEAF
TRBV11-1 ASSLPGGHTEAF
TRBV15 ASGERGNTIY
TRBV2 ASRVAGGPRETQY
TRBV11-3 ASSSGPGTNEKLF
TRBV18 ASSSLPGQNTEAF
TRBV30 ALHRAQNLNTEAF
TRBV5-5 ASSLQLGQGGGYT
TRBV25-1 ASQTGYRTEAF
TRBV20-1 SASKETQY
TRBV10-3 AISPFDGLTYNEQF
TRBV6-1 ASSWTSGYNEQF
TRBV5-1 ASRSAPSLPDTQY
TRBV5-4 ASSLWAASVETQY
TRBV29-1 SVRTGRQTQY
TRBV27 ASSLRGFTNGYT
TRBV5-1 ASSLEAGGPYEQY
TRBV27 ASSLGGTGSPLH
TRBV6-6 AGSRGGLSHYGYT
TRBV19 ASSIPFMANTGELF
TRBV9 ASSEGSSGNQPQH
TRBV19 ASSIPGPSNQPQH
TRBV18 ASSPFLERQETQY
TRBV13 ASSLGRWAKNIQY
TRBV27 ASSFTRTGGGSPLH
TRBV4-3 ASSQELGSYYGYT